This passage covers 19 T cell receptor beta chains from one sample sequenced in a study of blood T cell repertoires in COVID-19. Here immunoSEQ multiplex PCR was the method, and the copy in TCRdb shows in-frame clones only, minus some. The sample has around 47,000 clones, roughly four fifths seen once. Sequencing input: peripheral blood. These receptor sequences come from an elderly woman with COVID-19, enrolled during active disease.

V is TRBV30 and J is TRBJ2-5; TRBD1 agrees at 7 bases. Germline-derived CDR1 and CDR2 are GTSNPN and SVGIG (reference sequence). Losses at the gene ends were 5 bases for V and 4 bases for J; bases not matched to a gene: 7. CDR3 length: 13 residues. In DNA, the CDR3 is TGTGCCTGGGATAGGGGGCGCGGAGAGACCCAGTACTTC. Translated, it gives CAWDRGRGETQYF.

This clone was counted many times. The J gene is TRBJ1-3, the V gene TRBV5-8; D perhaps matches TRBD1 (6 bases). Germline assignment: CDR1 SGHTS and CDR2 YDEGEE. The V end was cut by 4 bases, the J end by 0 bases, with 17 bases between. The CDR3 extends over 17 amino acids. As DNA, the CDR3 is TGTGCCAGCAGCGAGTCCGGGACATTTATCTCTGGAAACACCATATATTTT. It specifies CASSESGTFISGNTIYF.

Notes on this clone: A junction boundary mismatches the germline segment, possibly from a read error. This chain joins TRBV7-7 and TRBJ2-2; 7 nucleotides align to TRBD2. Germline assignment: CDR1 SSHAT and CDR2 FNYEAQ (reference sequence). The CDR3 is 14 residues long. CDR3 DNA: TGTGCTAGCAGCAGCGGGATAGTCACCGGGGAGCTGTTTTTT. This gives the protein CASSSGIVTGELFF.

The chain couples TRBV29-1 to TRBJ2-7; D perhaps matches TRBD2 (5 bases). Looked up from germline, CDR1 is SQVTM and CDR2 is ANQGSEA. The V and J ends lost 3 bases and 6 bases respectively, with 18 bases between them. The CDR3 extends over 14 amino acids. The CDR3 loop is CSVDNGSGESEQYF. The CDR3 nucleotides read TGCAGCGTTGATAATGGGAGTGGGGAATCCGAGCAGTACTTC.

The chain couples TRBV7-2 to TRBJ1-2; 7 bases agree with TRBD1. V gave up 1 base and J gave up 4 bases; unmatched junction bases: 6. The germline gives CDR1 SGHTA, CDR2 FQGNSA. The CDR3 is 15 residues long. Written as DNA, the CDR3 is TGTGCCAGCAGCTTAGAACAGGGGCCTATCTATGGCTACACCTTC. As protein: CASSLEQGPIYGYTF.

V and J are TRBV6-5 and TRBJ2-5; 12 bases map to TRBD2. With V trimmed by 1 base and J by 0 bases, 0 bases remained unmatched. This CDR3 comprises 16 residues. CDR1 MNHEY and CDR2 SVGAGI come from the germline V gene. CDR3 sequence: CASSYWTSGDQETQYF. The DNA of the CDR3 is TGTGCCAGCAGTTACTGGACTAGCGGGGACCAAGAGACCCAGTACTTC.

The CDR3 spells CASRGQFGTSGNTGELFF. The CDR3 region has the DNA TGTGCCAGCAGGGGACAATTCGGGACTAGCGGGAACACCGGGGAGCTGTTTTTT. The V call is TRBV11-2, the J call TRBJ2-2, with 11 bases matching TRBD2. J gave up 1 base and V 6 bases, and 10 bases lay outside the gene matches. The CDR3 loop spans 18 amino acids. CDR1 SGHAT and CDR2 FQNNGV come from the germline V gene.

The chain couples TRBV24-1 to TRBJ1-5; 10 bases align to TRBD1. In germline, CDR1 is KGHDR, CDR2 SFDVKD. This CDR3 is built from 18 residues. With V trimmed by 4 bases and J by 0 bases, 8 bases remained unmatched. CDR3 amino acids: CATSDGLWDRGSNQPQHF. CDR3 coding DNA: TGTGCCACCAGTGACGGACTTTGGGACAGGGGTAGCAATCAGCCCCAGCATTTT.

CDR3 in amino acids: CASSSGLAGGQYTQYF. Here the CDR3 DNA reads TGTGCCAGCAGCTCGGGACTAGCGGGAGGACAGTATACGCAGTATTTT. V usage is TRBV7-6 and J usage is TRBJ2-3, with 15 bases that match TRBD2. J gave up 7 bases and V 4 bases, and 6 bases lay outside the gene matches. There are 16 residues in the CDR3. The germline CDR1 and CDR2 sequences are SGHVS and FNYEAQ.

The rearrangement links TRBV5-1 to TRBJ2-3; 7 bases match TRBD2. There are 15 residues in the CDR3. Trimming took 5 bases from V and 2 from J; bases not matched to a gene: 8. The germline V gene encodes CDR1 SGHRS and CDR2 YFSETQ. DNA for the CDR3: TGCGCCAGCAGTCGAACTAGCGTATACACAGATACGCAGTATTTT. Amino acids: CASSRTSVYTDTQYF.

This clone was observed a handful of times. The genes are TRBV3-1 (or the pseudogene TRBV3-2) and TRBJ2-5, with 8 positions matching TRBD2. Germline assignment: CDR1 LGHDT and CDR2 YNNKEL (reference sequence). CDR3 size: 17 residues. V shed 4 bases, J shed 4 bases, and the junction held 14 bases outside the gene matches. The CDR3 loop is CASSRNLLRLAGETQYF. The CDR3 coding sequence is TGTGCCAGCAGCCGGAACCTTTTGAGGCTAGCGGGAGAGACCCAGTACTTC.

This sequence joins TRBV14 and TRBJ2-3; 10 bases fit TRBD2. V shed 3 bases and J 6 bases; nucleotides not matched to a gene: 15. In germline, CDR1 is SGHDN, CDR2 FVKESK. The length of the CDR3 is 18 residues. The chain's CDR3 is CASSHLIGLAGDEDTQYF. CDR3 bases: TGTGCCAGCAGCCATTTGATTGGGCTAGCGGGAGACGAGGATACGCAGTATTTT.

The chain links TRBV28 to TRBJ2-7, with D uncertain. Between the trimmed V and J ends, which lost 3 bases and 3 bases, there was a span of 12 bases. This CDR3 has 14 residues. Germline values: CDR1 MDHEN, CDR2 SYDVKM. CDR3 amino acids: CASSFSGQDYEQYF. CDR3 nucleotides: TGTGCCAGCAGTTTTAGTGGGCAGGACTACGAGCAGTACTTC.

The chain recombines TRBV27 with TRBJ2-1; D may be TRBD1 (6 bases). Looked up from germline, CDR1 is MNHEY and CDR2 is SMNVEV (reference sequence). The CDR3 consists of 12 residues. Trimming took 6 bases from V and 10 from J, leaving 13 bases between them. CDR3 sequence (DNA): TGTGCCAGCAGAGATTCCGGGACAGAGCAGTTCTTC. As protein: CASRDSGTEQFF.

This clone occurred once. The V call is TRBV5-1, the J call TRBJ2-3, with 10 positions matching TRBD1. The CDR3 is 15 residues long. The trim removed 5 bases at V and 4 bases at J, leaving 7 bases unmatched. CDR1 and CDR2 (germline): SGHRS, YFSETQ. CDR3 loop: CASSGTGESPDTQYF. CDR3 DNA: TGCGCCAGCAGTGGGACAGGGGAATCGCCAGATACGCAGTATTTT. Based on the CDR3 plus reference TRBV5-1 and TRBJ2-3, the full variable domain is KAGVTQTPRYLIKTRGQQVTLSCSPISGHRSVSWYQQTPGQGLQFLFEYFSETQRNKGNFPGRFSGRQFSNSRSEMNVSTLELGDSALYLCASSGTGESPDTQYFGPGTRLTVL.

V and J are TRBV9 and TRBJ2-1; 8 nucleotides line up with TRBD2. V gave up 4 bases and J gave up 0 bases; unmatched junction bases: 3. The CDR3 sequence is 15 residues long. Germline V gene sequence: CDR1 SGDLS, CDR2 YYNGEE. The CDR3 loop reads CASSLSGSSYNEQFF. The CDR3 nucleotides are TGTGCCAGCAGCTTAAGCGGGAGCTCCTACAATGAGCAGTTCTTC.

The chain carries TRBV27 and TRBJ2-2; D perhaps matches TRBD2 (5 bases). The CDR3 totals 14 residues. Trimming removed 2 bases at V and 3 bases at J, with 7 bases between. Germline CDR1 is MNHEY and CDR2 is SMNVEV (reference sequence). CDR3 coding DNA: TGTGCCAGCAGTTTACGAGCGGACACCGGGGAGCTGTTTTTT. Encoded protein: CASSLRADTGELFF.

This chain joins TRBV3-1 (or the pseudogene TRBV3-2) and TRBJ1-2; D remains unclear. V was pared by 0 bases and J by 7 bases, with 9 bases between. Looked up from germline, CDR1 is LGHDT and CDR2 is YNNKEL (reference sequence). The CDR3 length is 13 residues. The CDR3 loop is CASSQDVGVGYTF. DNA for the CDR3: TGTGCCAGCAGCCAAGATGTCGGTGTTGGCTACACCTTC.

The chain's CDR3 is CASKGQANSNEKLFF. The DNA of the CDR3 is TGTGCCAGTAAAGGACAGGCCAATTCTAATGAAAAACTGTTTTTT. The V and J genes are TRBV19 and TRBJ1-4; 7 bases are shared with TRBD1. This CDR3 is built from 15 residues. With V trimmed by 7 bases and J by 3 bases, 8 bases remained unmatched. The germline V gene encodes CDR1 LNHDA and CDR2 SQIVND (reference sequence).